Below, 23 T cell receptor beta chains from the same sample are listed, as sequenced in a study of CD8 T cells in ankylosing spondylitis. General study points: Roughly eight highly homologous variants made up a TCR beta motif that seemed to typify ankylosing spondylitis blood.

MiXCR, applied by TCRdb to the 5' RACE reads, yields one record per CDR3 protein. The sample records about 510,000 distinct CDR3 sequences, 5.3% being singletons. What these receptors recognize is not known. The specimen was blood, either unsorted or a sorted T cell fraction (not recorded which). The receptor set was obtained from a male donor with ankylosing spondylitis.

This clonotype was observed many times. The CDR3 loop is CASSEVVGPYNEQFF. The DNA of the CDR3 is TGTGCCAGCAGTGAAGTTGTGGGCCCCTACAATGAGCAGTTCTTC. This chain joins TRBV6-1 and TRBJ2-1; D unresolved. Germline CDR1 reads MNHNS; CDR2 reads SASEGT. This CDR3 spans 15 amino acids. Trimming removed 1 base from V and 2 bases from J, with 9 bases in between.

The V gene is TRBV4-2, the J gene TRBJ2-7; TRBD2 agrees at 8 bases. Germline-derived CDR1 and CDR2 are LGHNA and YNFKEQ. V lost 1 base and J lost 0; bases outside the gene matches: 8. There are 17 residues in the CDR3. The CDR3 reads CASSQGLAGLSSYEQYF. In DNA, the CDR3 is TGTGCCAGCAGCCAAGGGCTAGCGGGTCTCAGCTCCTACGAGCAGTACTTC.

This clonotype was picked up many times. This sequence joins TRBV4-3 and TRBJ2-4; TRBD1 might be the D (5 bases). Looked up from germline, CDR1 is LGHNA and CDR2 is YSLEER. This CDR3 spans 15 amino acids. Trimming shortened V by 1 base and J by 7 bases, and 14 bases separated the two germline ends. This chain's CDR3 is CASSQGGGSSNIQYF. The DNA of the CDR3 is TGCGCCAGCAGCCAAGGGGGCGGTTCGTCCAACATTCAGTACTTC.

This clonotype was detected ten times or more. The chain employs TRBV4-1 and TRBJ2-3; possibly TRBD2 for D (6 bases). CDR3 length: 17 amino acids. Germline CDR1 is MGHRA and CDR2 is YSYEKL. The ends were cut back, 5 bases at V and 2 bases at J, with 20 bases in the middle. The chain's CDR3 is CASSGSVVIADTDTQYF. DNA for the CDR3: TGCGCCAGCAGCGGATCCGTGGTTATAGCGGACACAGATACGCAGTATTTT.

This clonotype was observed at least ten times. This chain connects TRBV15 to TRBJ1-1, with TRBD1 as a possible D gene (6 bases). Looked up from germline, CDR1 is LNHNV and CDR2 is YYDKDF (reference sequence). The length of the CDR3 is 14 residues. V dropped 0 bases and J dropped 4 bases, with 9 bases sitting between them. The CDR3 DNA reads TGTGCCACCAGCAGAGATCCCAGGGGCACTGAAGCTTTCTTT. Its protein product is CATSRDPRGTEAFF.

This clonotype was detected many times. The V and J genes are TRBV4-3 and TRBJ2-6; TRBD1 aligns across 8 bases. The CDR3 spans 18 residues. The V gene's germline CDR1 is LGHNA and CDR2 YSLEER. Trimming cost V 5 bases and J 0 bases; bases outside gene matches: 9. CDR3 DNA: TGCGCCAGCAGCGCGGACAGGGTTCTCCTCTCTGGGGCCAACGTCCTGACTTTC. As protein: CASSADRVLLSGANVLTF.

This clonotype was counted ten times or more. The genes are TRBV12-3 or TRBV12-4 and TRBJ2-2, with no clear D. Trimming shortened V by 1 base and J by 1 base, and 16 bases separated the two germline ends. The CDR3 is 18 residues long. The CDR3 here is CASSLGPLVGVNTGELFF. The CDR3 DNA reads TGTGCCAGCAGTTTAGGGCCCCTAGTGGGCGTGAACACCGGGGAGCTGTTTTTT.

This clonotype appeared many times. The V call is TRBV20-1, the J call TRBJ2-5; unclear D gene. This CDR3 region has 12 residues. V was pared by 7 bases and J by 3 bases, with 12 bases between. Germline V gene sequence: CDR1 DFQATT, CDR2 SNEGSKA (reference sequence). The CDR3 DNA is TGCAGTGGAAGGCAGGCGGAAGAGACCCAGTACTTC. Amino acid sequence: CSGRQAEETQYF.

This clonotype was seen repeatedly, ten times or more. CDR3 bases: TGTGCCAGCAGAACGGGCGGGAGCTCCTACAATGAGCAGTTCTTC. Protein product: CASRTGGSSYNEQFF. The chain is built from TRBV7-9 and TRBJ2-1; 7 positions match TRBD2. CDR3 length equals 15 residues. Germline loops: CDR1 SEHNR, CDR2 FQNEAQ (reference sequence). V shed 6 bases, J shed 0 bases, and the junction held 5 bases outside the gene matches.

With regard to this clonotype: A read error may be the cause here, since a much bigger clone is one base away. The DNA of the CDR3 is TGTGCCTGCAGCCCCTATGGAGGAGCAGCGGAGACCTACAATGAGCAGTTCTTC. Amino acids: CACSPYGGAAETYNEQFF. This sequence joins TRBV11-1 and TRBJ2-1, with D possibly TRBD2 on 5 matching bases. In germline, CDR1 is SGHAT, CDR2 FQDESV (reference sequence). The CDR3 is made up of 18 amino acids.

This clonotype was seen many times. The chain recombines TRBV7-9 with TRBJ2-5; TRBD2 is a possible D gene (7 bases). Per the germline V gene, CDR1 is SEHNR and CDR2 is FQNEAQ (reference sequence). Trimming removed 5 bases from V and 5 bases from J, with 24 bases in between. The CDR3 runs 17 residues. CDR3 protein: CASSTPRGADYPETQYF. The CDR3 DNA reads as TGTGCCAGCAGCACCCCCCGGGGGGCGGACTATCCCGAGACCCAGTACTTC.

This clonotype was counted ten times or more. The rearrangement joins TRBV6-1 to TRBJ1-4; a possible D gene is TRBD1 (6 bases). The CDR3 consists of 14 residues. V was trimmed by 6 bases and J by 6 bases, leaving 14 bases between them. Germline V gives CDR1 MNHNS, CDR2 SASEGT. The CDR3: CASRTRGKDEKLFF. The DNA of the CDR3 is TGTGCCAGCAGGACCAGGGGTAAAGATGAAAAACTGTTTTTT.

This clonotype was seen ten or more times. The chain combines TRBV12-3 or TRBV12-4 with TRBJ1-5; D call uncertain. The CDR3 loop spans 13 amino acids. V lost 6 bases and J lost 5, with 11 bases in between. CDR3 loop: CASSPQYDQPQHF. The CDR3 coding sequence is TGTGCCAGCAGCCCCCAGTACGATCAGCCCCAGCATTTT.

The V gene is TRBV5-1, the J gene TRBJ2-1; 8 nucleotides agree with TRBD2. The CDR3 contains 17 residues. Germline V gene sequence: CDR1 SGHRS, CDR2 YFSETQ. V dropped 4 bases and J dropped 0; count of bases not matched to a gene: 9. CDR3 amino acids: CASSGAGAGGSYNEQFF. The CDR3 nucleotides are TGCGCCAGCAGCGGGGCCGGGGCGGGAGGCTCCTACAATGAGCAGTTCTTC.

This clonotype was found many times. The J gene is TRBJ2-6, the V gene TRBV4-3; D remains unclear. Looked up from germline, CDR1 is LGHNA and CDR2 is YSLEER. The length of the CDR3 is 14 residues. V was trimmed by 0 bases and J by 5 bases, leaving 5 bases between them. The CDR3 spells CASSQDPRANVLTF. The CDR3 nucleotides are TGCGCCAGCAGCCAAGATCCCCGGGCCAACGTCCTGACTTTC.

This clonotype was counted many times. The chain's CDR3 is CASSLGGAGDYGYTF. In DNA, the CDR3 is TGTGCCAGCAGCTTGGGAGGGGCTGGCGACTATGGCTACACCTTC. V usage is TRBV7-2 and J usage is TRBJ1-2, with a tentative D call TRBD1 (5 bases). V was pared by 3 bases and J by 3 bases, with 14 bases between. Germline values: CDR1 SGHTA, CDR2 FQGNSA. This CDR3 has 15 amino acids.

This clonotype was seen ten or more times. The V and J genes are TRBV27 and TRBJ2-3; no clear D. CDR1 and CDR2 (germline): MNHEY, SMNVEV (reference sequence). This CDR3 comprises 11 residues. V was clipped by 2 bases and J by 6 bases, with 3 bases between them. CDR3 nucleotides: TGTGCCAGCAGTTTAAAGGATACGCAGTATTTT. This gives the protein CASSLKDTQYF.

The CDR3 DNA is TGTGCCAGCAACTTCCAGAACACCGGGGAGCTGTTTTTT. Amino acid sequence: CASNFQNTGELFF. V usage is TRBV5-6 and J usage is TRBJ2-2; D uncertain. Germline CDR1 is SGHDT and CDR2 is YYEEEE. V was clipped by 6 bases and J by 1 base, with 7 bases between them. There are 13 residues in the CDR3. The whole variable domain, remainder taken from reference TRBV5-6 and TRBJ2-2, is DAGVTQSPTHLIKTRGQQVTLRCSPKSGHDTVSWYQQALGQGPQFIFQYYEEEERQRGNFPDRFSGHQFPNYSSELNVNALLLGDSALYLCASNFQNTGELFFGEGSRLTVL.

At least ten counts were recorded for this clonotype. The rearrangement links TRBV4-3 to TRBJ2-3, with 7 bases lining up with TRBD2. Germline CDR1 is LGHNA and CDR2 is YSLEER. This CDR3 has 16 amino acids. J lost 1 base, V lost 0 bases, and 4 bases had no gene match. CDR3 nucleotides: TGCGCCAGCAGCCAAGACGGCGCGGGGGGCACAGATACGCAGTATTTT. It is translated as CASSQDGAGGTDTQYF.

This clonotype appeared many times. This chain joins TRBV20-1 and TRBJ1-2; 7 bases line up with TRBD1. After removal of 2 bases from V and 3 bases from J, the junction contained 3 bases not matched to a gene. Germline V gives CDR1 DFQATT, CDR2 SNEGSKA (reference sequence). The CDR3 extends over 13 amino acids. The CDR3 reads CSARPRGDYGYTF. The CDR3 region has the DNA TGCAGTGCTAGACCCAGGGGGGACTATGGCTACACCTTC.

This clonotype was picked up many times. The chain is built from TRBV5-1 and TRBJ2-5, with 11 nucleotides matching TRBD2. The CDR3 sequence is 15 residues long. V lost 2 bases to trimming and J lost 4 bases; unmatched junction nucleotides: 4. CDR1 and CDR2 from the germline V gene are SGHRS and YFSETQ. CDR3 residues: CASSLIAGGRETQYF. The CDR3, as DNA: TGCGCCAGCAGCTTAATAGCGGGGGGGCGAGAGACCCAGTACTTC. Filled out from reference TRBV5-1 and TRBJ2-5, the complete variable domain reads KAGVTQTPRYLIKTRGQQVTLSCSPISGHRSVSWYQQTPGQGLQFLFEYFSETQRNKGNFPGRFSGRQFSNSRSEMNVSTLELGDSALYLCASSLIAGGRETQYFGPGTRLLVL.

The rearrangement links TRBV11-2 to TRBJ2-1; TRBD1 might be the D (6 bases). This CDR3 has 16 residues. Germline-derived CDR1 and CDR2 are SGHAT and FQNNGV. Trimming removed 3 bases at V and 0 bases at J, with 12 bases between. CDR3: CASSFRGHSSYNEQFF. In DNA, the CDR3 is TGTGCCAGCAGCTTCCGGGGACACAGCTCCTACAATGAGCAGTTCTTC.

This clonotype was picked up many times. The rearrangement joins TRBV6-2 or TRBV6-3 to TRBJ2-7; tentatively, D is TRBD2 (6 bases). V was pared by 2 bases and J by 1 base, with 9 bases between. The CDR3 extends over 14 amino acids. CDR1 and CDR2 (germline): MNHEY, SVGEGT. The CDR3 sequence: CASSYASESYEQYF. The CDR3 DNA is TGTGCCAGCAGTTACGCTAGCGAGTCCTACGAGCAGTACTTC.